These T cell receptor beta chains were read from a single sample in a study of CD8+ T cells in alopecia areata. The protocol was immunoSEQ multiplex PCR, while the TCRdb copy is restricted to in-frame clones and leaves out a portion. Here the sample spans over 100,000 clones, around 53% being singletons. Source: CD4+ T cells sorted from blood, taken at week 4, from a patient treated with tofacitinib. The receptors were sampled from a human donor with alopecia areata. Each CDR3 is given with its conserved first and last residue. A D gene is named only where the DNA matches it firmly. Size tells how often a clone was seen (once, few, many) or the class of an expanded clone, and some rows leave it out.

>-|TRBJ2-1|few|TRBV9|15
TGTGCCAGCAGCTCCACCCCGGCAATCTACAATGAGCAGTTCTTC
CASSSTPAIYNEQFF
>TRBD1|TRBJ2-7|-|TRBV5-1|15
TGCGCCAGCAGCGACTCGGGACAGCCTTCCTACGAGCAGTACTTC
CASSDSGQPSYEQYF
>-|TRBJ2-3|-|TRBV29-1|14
TGCAGCGCGGAGCGGCGCACTAGCACAGATACGCAGTATTTT
CSAERRTSTDTQYF
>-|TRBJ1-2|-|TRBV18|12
TGTGCCAGCTCACCCCAGGGGCTTGGCTACACCTTC
CASSPQGLGYTF
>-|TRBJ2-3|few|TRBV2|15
TGTGCCAGCAGACTCATGGGGCTTTCCGGAGATACGCAGTATTTT
CASRLMGLSGDTQYF
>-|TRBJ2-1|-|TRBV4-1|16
TGCGCCAGCAGCTCGCGACTGAGCCTCGGGGGCAATGAGCAGTTCTTC
CASSSRLSLGGNEQFF
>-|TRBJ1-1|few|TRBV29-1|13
TGCAGCGTTGAAGAAGTAGGGAACACTGAAGCTTTCTTT
CSVEEVGNTEAFF
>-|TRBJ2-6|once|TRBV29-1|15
TGCAGCGTTTTGGGACGGTTCTCTGGGGCCAACGTCCTGACTTTC
CSVLGRFSGANVLTF
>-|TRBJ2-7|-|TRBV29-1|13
TGCAGCGGAGCCCCCTCAGGGGTCGGCGAGCAGTACTTC
CSGAPSGVGEQYF
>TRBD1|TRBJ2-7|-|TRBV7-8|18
TGTGCCAGCAGCTTAGTATATCGGTTAGGACAGGGGGATCACGAGCAGTACTTC
CASSLVYRLGQGDHEQYF
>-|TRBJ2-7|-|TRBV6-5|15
TGTGCCAGCAGTTACTCGATAACGGGACTTAACGAGCAGTACTTC
CASSYSITGLNEQYF
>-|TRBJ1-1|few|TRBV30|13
TGTGCCTGGACCGACGGGTTGAACACTGAAGCTTTCTTT
CAWTDGLNTEAFF
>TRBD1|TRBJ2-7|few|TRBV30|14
TGTGCCTGGAGTTTCCGGGACAGGGACTACGAGCAGTACTTC
CAWSFRDRDYEQYF
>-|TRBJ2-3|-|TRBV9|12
TGTGCCAGCAGCGTAGAAGCAGATACGCAGTATTTT
CASSVEADTQYF
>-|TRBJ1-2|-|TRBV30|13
TGTGCCTGGAGACCACCCGGCGGCTATGGCTACACCTTC
CAWRPPGGYGYTF
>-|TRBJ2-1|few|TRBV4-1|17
TGCGCCAGCAGCCAAGCCCGAGGGTCCTCTGGAGGCAATGAGCAGTTCTTC
CASSQARGSSGGNEQFF
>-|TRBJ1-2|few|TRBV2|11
TGTGCCAGCAGGGAGGACTATGGCTACACCTTC
CASREDYGYTF
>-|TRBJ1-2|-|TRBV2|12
TGTGCCAGCAGACAGGAAGACTATGGCTACACCTTC
CASRQEDYGYTF
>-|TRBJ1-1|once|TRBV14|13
TGTGCCAGCAGCCAAGGGATTTACACTGAAGCTTTCTTT
CASSQGIYTEAFF
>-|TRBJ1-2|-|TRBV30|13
TGTGCCTGGAGCCTAACCGCTCACAATGGCTACACCTTC
CAWSLTAHNGYTF
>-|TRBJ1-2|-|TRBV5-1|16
TGCGCCAGCAGCCAGGGTCTACAGGGACTTAACTATGGCTACACCTTC
CASSQGLQGLNYGYTF
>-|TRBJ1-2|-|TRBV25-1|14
TGTGCCAGCAGTGAATTTCGCGGGGGCAAGGGCTACACCTTC
CASSEFRGGKGYTF
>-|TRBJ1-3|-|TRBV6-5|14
TGTGCCAGCAGCACCGGGCGGAAAGGAAACACCATATATTTT
CASSTGRKGNTIYF
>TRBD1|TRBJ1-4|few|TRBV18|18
TGTGCCAGCTCACCACTAGTTCTTTTGGGACAGGGAAATGAAAAACTGTTTTTT
CASSPLVLLGQGNEKLFF
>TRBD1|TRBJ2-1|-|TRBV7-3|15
TGTGCCAGCAGCGCGAACCGGGGCAGGGGGTCTGAGCAGTTCTTC
CASSANRGRGSEQFF
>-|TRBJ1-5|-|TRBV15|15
TGTGCCACCAGCAGAGAAAGGAGAGGCAATCAGCCCCAGCATTTT
CATSRERRGNQPQHF
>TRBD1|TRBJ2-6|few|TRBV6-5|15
TGTGCCAGCAGGCAGGACAGGGCTGGGGCCAACGTCCTGACTTTC
CASRQDRAGANVLTF
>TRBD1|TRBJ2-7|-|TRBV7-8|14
TGTGCCAGCAGCTTAGCCGGGACAGATCGGGAGCAGTACTTC
CASSLAGTDREQYF
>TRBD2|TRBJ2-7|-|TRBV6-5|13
TGTGCCAGCAGCCGTAGCGGGCCGTACGAGCAGTACTTC
CASSRSGPYEQYF
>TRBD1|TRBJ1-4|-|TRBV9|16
TGTGCCAGCAGCCACTCTACAGGGGCAACTAATGAAAAACTGTTTTTT
CASSHSTGATNEKLFF
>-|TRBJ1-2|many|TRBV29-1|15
TGCAGCGTTGCCTCACTGCGTCAGGGAGGAAATGGCTACACCTTC
CSVASLRQGGNGYTF
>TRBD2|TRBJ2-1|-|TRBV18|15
TGTGCCAGCTCCGGGACTAGCGGGAGCTACAATGAGCAGTTCTTC
CASSGTSGSYNEQFF
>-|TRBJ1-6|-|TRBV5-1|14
TGCGCCAGCAGCTTGGGACACCAAAATTCACCCCTCCACTTT
CASSLGHQNSPLHF
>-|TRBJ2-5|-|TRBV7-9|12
TGTGCCAGCAGCGGGGGATGGGAGACCCAGTACTTC
CASSGGWETQYF
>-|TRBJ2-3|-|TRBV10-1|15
TGCGCCAGCAGTGAGTCTGGGGTCACCGCGGATACGCAGTATTTT
CASSESGVTADTQYF
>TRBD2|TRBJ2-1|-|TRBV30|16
TGTGCCTGGAGTAGGGCGGGGACTAGCGGGAGAGGGTCCGGGGTCTTC
CAWSRAGTSGRGSGVF
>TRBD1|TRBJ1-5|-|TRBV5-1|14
TGCGCCAGCAGCCGGACAGGACGCAATCAGCCCCAGCATTTT
CASSRTGRNQPQHF
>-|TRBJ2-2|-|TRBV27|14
TGTGCCAGCAGTTCCGGTTTTCGATCCGGGGAGCTGTTTTTT
CASSSGFRSGELFF
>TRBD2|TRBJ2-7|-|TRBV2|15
TGTGCCAGCAGTGAAGGACTAGCGGGAGGCAACGAGCAGTACTTC
CASSEGLAGGNEQYF
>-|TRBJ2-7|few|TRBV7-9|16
TGTGCCAGCAGCTTAGCACTAGCTCGGGGATTCCACGAGCAGTACTTC
CASSLALARGFHEQYF
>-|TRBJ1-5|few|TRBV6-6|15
TGTGCCAGCAGTTACGGGGGCGGGGAGGGTCAGCCCCAGCATTTT
CASSYGGGEGQPQHF
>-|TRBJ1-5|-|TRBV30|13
TGTGCCTCCTCCCCCGGGGAAAGGCAGCCCCAGCATTTT
CASSPGERQPQHF
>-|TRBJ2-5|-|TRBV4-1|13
TGCGCCAGCGCCGGGACCAAGGGAGAGACCCAGTACTTC
CASAGTKGETQYF
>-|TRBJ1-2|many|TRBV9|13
TGTGCCAGCAGCGTAGAGGAGGGCTATGGCTACACCTTC
CASSVEEGYGYTF
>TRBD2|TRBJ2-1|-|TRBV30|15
TGTGCCGGGAAGGGGCCGGGACTAGCATACAATGAGCAGTTCTTC
CAGKGPGLAYNEQFF
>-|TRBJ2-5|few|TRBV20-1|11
TGCAGTGCTAGATCGGGGGAGACCCAGTACTTC
CSARSGETQYF
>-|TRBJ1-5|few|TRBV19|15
TGTGCCAGTAGTATATCTGCGCTCTTCTATCAGCCCCAGCATTTT
CASSISALFYQPQHF
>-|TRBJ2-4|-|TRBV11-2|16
TGTGCCAGCAGCTTAGGTCGCCGGGGGCGCGTAAACATTCAGTACTTC
CASSLGRRGRVNIQYF
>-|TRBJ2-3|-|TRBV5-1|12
TGCGCCAGCAGCTCACGGGGCTTTACGCAGTATTTT
CASSSRGFTQYF
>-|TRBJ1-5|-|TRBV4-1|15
TGCGCCAGCAGCCCGGAAGTGGGATGGGATCAGCCCCAGCATTTT
CASSPEVGWDQPQHF
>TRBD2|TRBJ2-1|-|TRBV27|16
TGTGCCAGCAGTGATAGCGGGAGGGCCGGAAGATCTGAGCAGTTCTTC
CASSDSGRAGRSEQFF
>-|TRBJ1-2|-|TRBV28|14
TGTGCCAGCAGTTTATTCCCCACAACCTATGGCTACACCTTC
CASSLFPTTYGYTF
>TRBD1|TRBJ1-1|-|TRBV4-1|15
TGCGCCAGCAGAATGGTGACAGGGCGGAACACTGAAGCTTTCTTT
CASRMVTGRNTEAFF
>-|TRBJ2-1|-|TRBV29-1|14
TGCAGCGTTCGGGCATCCTTGAGCTACAATGAGCAGTTCTTC
CSVRASLSYNEQFF
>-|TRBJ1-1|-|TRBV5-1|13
TGCGCCAGCAGCTCCGTACAGCGGACTGAAGCTTTCTTT
CASSSVQRTEAFF
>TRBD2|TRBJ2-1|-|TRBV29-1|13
TGCAGCGTTGGGCGGGAGTTGGGCAATGAGCAGTTCTTC
CSVGRELGNEQFF
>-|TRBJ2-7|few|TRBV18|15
TGTGCCAGCTCACCACGTTCGACAATCCCCTACGAGCAGTACTTC
CASSPRSTIPYEQYF
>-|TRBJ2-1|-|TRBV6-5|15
TGTGCCAGCAGTTACGGAGGACTGGGAGACAATGAGCAGTTCTTC
CASSYGGLGDNEQFF
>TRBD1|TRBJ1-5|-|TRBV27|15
TGTGCCAGCAGGGAACAGACAGGGGGCAATCAGCCCCAGCATTTT
CASREQTGGNQPQHF
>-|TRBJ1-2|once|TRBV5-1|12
TGCGCCAGCAGCTTGGAGATGGATGGCTACACCTTC
CASSLEMDGYTF